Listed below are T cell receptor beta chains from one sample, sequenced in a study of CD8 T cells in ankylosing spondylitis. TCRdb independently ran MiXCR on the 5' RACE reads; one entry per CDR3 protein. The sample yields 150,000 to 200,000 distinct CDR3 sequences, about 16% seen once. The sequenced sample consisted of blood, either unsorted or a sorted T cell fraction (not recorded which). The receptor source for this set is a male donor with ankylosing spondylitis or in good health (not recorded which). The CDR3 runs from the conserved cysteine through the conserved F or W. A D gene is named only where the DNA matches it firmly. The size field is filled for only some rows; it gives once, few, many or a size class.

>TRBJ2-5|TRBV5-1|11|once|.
CASTPGETQYF
TGCGCCTCAACTCCCGGAGAGACCCAGTACTTC
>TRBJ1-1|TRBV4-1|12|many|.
CATVGRNTEAFF
TGCGCCACCGTAGGTAGGAACACTGAAGCTTTCTTT
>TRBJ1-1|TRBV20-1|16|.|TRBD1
CSARTTGDRGVPEAFF
TGCAGTGCCAGAACAACGGGGGACAGGGGTGTCCCTGAAGCTTTCTTT
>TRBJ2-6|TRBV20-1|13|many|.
CSAFRPGANVLTF
TGCAGTGCTTTCCGCCCGGGGGCCAACGTCCTGACTTTC
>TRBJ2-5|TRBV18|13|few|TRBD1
CASSGQGQETQYF
TGTGCCAGCTCAGGACAGGGGCAAGAGACCCAGTACTTC
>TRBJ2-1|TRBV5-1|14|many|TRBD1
CASSLGQGIDEQFF
TGCGCCAGCAGCTTGGGACAGGGGATAGATGAGCAGTTCTTC
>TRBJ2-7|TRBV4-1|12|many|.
CASSQIGSEQYF
TGCGCCAGCAGCCAAATAGGGAGCGAGCAGTACTTC
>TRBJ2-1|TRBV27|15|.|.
CASSLTKGSYNEQFF
TGTGCCAGCAGTTTGACTAAAGGGTCCTACAATGAGCAGTTCTTC
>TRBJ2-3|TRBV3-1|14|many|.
CASSPSVGTDTQYF
TGTGCCAGCAGCCCCAGCGTGGGCACAGATACGCAGTATTTT
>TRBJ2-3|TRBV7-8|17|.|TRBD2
CASSLGISGIMGDTQYF
TGTGCCAGCAGCTTAGGCATTAGCGGGATAATGGGAGATACGCAGTATTTT
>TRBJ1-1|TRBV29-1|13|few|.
CSVERGEDTEAFF
TGCAGCGTTGAGAGGGGTGAGGACACTGAAGCTTTCTTT
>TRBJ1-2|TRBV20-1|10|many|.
CSATGYGYTF
TGCAGTGCAACGGGGTATGGCTACACCTTC
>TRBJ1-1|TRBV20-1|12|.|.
CSASPSNTEAFF
TGCAGTGCTAGCCCAAGTAACACTGAAGCTTTCTTT
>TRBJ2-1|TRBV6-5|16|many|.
CASSYLGGVSYNEQFF
TGTGCCAGCAGTTACCTAGGCGGGGTCTCCTACAATGAGCAGTTCTTC
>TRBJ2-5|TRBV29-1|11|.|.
CSVAFEETQYF
TGCAGCGTAGCCTTTGAAGAGACCCAGTACTTC
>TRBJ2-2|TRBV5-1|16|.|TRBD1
CASSRGQGTNTGELFF
TGCGCCAGCAGCCGGGGACAGGGGACGAACACCGGGGAGCTGTTTTTT
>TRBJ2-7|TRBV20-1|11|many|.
CSAPTATEQYF
TGCAGTGCTCCGACAGCTACCGAGCAGTACTTC